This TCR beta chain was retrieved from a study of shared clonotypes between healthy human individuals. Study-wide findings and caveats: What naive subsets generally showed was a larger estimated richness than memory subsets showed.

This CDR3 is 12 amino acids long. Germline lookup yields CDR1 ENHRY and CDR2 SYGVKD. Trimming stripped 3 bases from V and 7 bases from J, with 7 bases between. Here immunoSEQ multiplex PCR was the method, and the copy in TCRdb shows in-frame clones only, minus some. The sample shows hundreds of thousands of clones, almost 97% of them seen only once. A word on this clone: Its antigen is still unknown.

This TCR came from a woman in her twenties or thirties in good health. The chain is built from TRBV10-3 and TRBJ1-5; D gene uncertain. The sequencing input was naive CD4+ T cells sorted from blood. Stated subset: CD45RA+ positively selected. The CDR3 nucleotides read TGTGCCATCAGTGAATTGGGGCAGCCCCAGCATTTT. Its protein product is CAISELGQPQHF.